The 26 T cell receptor beta chains below all came from one sample that was sequenced in a study of T cells in Graves' hyperthyroidism and ophthalmopathy. There were TCR beta CDR3 regions amplified from RNA transcripts. HTBI primers drove first-round RT-PCR of the TCR CDR3. Each CDR3 protein gets one entry after TCRdb re-called the multiplex PCR reads with MiXCR. The table has fewer than 850,000 distinct CDR3 sequences, roughly 17% seen once. Sequencing used blood. Every receptor here comes from a man between 50 and 59 years old with Graves' hyperthyroidism.

The chain recombines TRBV27 with TRBJ2-2, with TRBD2 matching 10 bases. This CDR3 is 18 amino acids long. CDR1 is MNHEY and CDR2 is SMNVEV in the germline V gene (reference sequence). J gave up 9 bases and V 6 bases, and 19 bases lay outside the gene matches. The CDR3 DNA reads as TGTGCCAGCAGCCTTGAAATTTCTAGCGGGAGCGCTACCTGGGAGCTGTTTTTT. Translating it yields CASSLEISSGSATWELFF.

There are many counts of this clonotype. This rearrangement joins TRBV27 to TRBJ2-5; D might be TRBD2 (5 bases). The CDR3 sequence is 13 residues long. Trimming shortened V by 2 bases and J by 7 bases, and 11 bases separated the two germline ends. Per the germline V gene, CDR1 is MNHEY and CDR2 is SMNVEV (reference sequence). CDR3 in DNA: TGTGCCAGCAGTTTAGGGAGCCTCTCGACCCAGTACTTC. Its protein product is CASSLGSLSTQYF.

In this sample, this clonotype turned up many times. The gene calls are TRBV20-1 and TRBJ2-5; D might be TRBD1 (6 bases). The germline V and J ends were trimmed by 6 bases and 2 bases, with 13 bases remaining between them. CDR3 length: 13 amino acids. CDR1 and CDR2 (germline): DFQATT, SNEGSKA (reference sequence). The CDR3: CSARTAFQETQYF. The CDR3 DNA follows: TGCAGTGCCCGGACAGCCTTTCAAGAGACCCAGTACTTC.

Only a few counts were recorded for this clonotype. V and J are TRBV28 and TRBJ1-1, with TRBD1 matching over 9 bases. From germline, CDR1 is MDHEN and CDR2 SYDVKM. The CDR3 totals 11 residues. After removal of 4 bases from V and 10 bases from J, the junction contained 1 base not matched to a gene. DNA of the CDR3: TGTGCCAGCAGTTGGACAGGGGCAGCTTTCTTT. Its translation is CASSWTGAAFF.

This clonotype has ten or more counts. The rearrangement links TRBV28 to TRBJ2-1; possible D gene TRBD2, 6 bases. V shed 5 bases and J shed 1 base, with 15 bases lying between them. This CDR3 comprises 16 residues. Germline CDR1 and CDR2: MDHEN and SYDVKM. The CDR3 region has the DNA TGTGCCAGCAGTCCACCGGGACTTCCGTCCTACAATGAGCAGTTCTTC. This translates into CASSPPGLPSYNEQFF.

This clonotype has at least ten counts. This chain joins TRBV7-2 and TRBJ2-3; no firm D call. Trimming removed 5 bases at V and 10 bases at J, with 13 bases between. The V gene's germline CDR1 is SGHTA and CDR2 FQGNSA. The CDR3 spans 12 residues. In DNA, the CDR3 is TGTGCCAGCAGCCCCCCCGCCAGGTCGCAGTATTTT. Translated: CASSPPARSQYF.

Only a few counts were recorded for this clonotype. The rearrangement links TRBV7-8 to TRBJ1-4; weak D call: TRBD1 (5 bases). With 1 base removed from V and 5 bases from J, the gap between germline ends came to 17 bases. Germline CDR1 is SGHVS and CDR2 is FQNEAQ. The CDR3 is 17 amino acids. The CDR3 bases are TGTGCCAGCAGCTTAGTGGCCAGGGAAAAATGGAATGAAAAACTGTTTTTT. It encodes CASSLVAREKWNEKLFF.

This clonotype was seen ten or more times. This rearrangement joins TRBV28 to TRBJ2-1, with 10 bases aligning to TRBD2. Trimming at V came to 8 bases and at J to 7 bases, leaving 8 bases not matched to a gene. The CDR3 contains 14 residues. CDR1 is MDHEN and CDR2 is SYDVKM in the germline V gene. CDR3 sequence reads: CASYPAGGVNEQFF. In DNA, the CDR3 is TGTGCCAGCTACCCAGCGGGAGGGGTGAATGAGCAGTTCTTC.

This clonotype showed up many times. This sequence joins TRBV30 and TRBJ1-1; 8 bases are a match to TRBD1. The CDR3 is made up of 12 amino acids. With 2 bases clipped from V and 11 bases from J, the junction kept 7 bases outside the gene matches. Germline CDR1 and CDR2: GTSNPN and SVGIG (reference sequence). The CDR3 sequence: CAWSTQGVSAFF. CDR3 coding DNA: TGTGCCTGGAGTACACAGGGGGTCTCTGCTTTCTTT.

At least ten counts were recorded for this clonotype. The V and J genes are TRBV12-3 or TRBV12-4 and TRBJ2-1; D ambiguous. The CDR3 is made up of 14 amino acids. V was pared by 0 bases and J by 6 bases, with 9 bases between. The CDR3 sequence is CASSLAAVRNEQFF. DNA of the CDR3: TGTGCCAGCAGTTTAGCTGCGGTGCGCAATGAGCAGTTCTTC.

This clonotype was seen more than once but under ten times. The chain carries TRBV9 and TRBJ2-1; 7 positions match TRBD2. The J segment lost 8 bases and the V segment lost 1 base, leaving 9 bases of the junction unmatched. The CDR3 is 15 residues long. The V gene's germline CDR1 is SGDLS and CDR2 YYNGEE. CDR3 DNA sequence: TGTGCCAGCAGCGTATGGCGGGAGAACAACGATGAGCAGTTCTTC. Amino acids: CASSVWRENNDEQFF.

Turning to this clonotype: A much larger clone differs by one base, so this may be a read error. This sequence joins TRBV2 and TRBJ2-7; D is perhaps TRBD2 (5 bases). The CDR3 runs 14 residues. Germline assignment: CDR1 SNHLY and CDR2 FYNNEI. CDR3 nucleotide sequence: TGTGCCAGCGACGAGCCCCGGGATTCCTGCGAGCAGTACTTC. Residues: CASDEPRDSCEQYF.

This clonotype showed up many times. This chain uses TRBV29-1 with TRBJ2-3; 9 bases are shared with TRBD2. From germline, CDR1 is SQVTM and CDR2 ANQGSEA. This CDR3 has 16 residues. Trimming cost V 4 bases and J 4 bases; bases outside gene matches: 12. CDR3 sequence reads: CSVGGGLAGAADTQYF. The CDR3 DNA follows: TGCAGCGTTGGGGGAGGCTTAGCGGGAGCCGCAGATACGCAGTATTTT.

In its sample, this clonotype was seen many times. For the CDR3, the DNA is TGTGCCAGCAGCGTGTCCCCGGGCAGCGCTGAAAAACTGTTTTTT. Protein product: CASSVSPGSAEKLFF. The chain employs TRBV9 and TRBJ1-4; no definite D call. The V end lost 2 bases, the J end lost 7 bases, and 15 bases lay between the germline ends. The CDR3 spans 15 residues. Per germline, CDR1 SGDLS and CDR2 YYNGEE.

The sample holds a few counts of this clonotype. The V and J genes are TRBV9 and TRBJ2-2, with 10 bases lining up with TRBD2. Trimming cost V 0 bases and J 6 bases; bases outside gene matches: 8. Germline CDR1 SGDLS, CDR2 YYNGEE. The CDR3 totals 17 residues. DNA for the CDR3: TGTGCCAGCAGCGTAGCTCGTACTAGCGGGAAGGCCGGGGAGCTGTTTTTT. Translated, it gives CASSVARTSGKAGELFF. Full variable domain (outside the CDR3, taken from reference TRBV9 and TRBJ2-2): DSGVTQTPKHLITATGQRVTLRCSPRSGDLSVYWYQQSLDQGLQFLIQYYNGEERAKGNILERFSAQQFPDLHSELNLSSLELGDSALYFCASSVARTSGKAGELFFGEGSRLTVL.

This clonotype occurred a few times. The chain recombines TRBV20-1 with TRBJ1-2, with 7 bases lining up with TRBD1. This CDR3 is 15 amino acids long. Looked up from germline, CDR1 is DFQATT and CDR2 is SNEGSKA (reference sequence). J lost 5 bases, V lost 1 base, and 10 bases had no gene match. The CDR3 is CSARAPVGQAYGYTF. Written as DNA, the CDR3 is TGCAGTGCTAGAGCACCGGTAGGACAGGCATATGGCTACACCTTC.

This clonotype occurred many times. The chain joins TRBV7-9 to TRBJ2-3, with a possible D match to TRBD2 (5 bases). Germline CDR1 is SEHNR and CDR2 is FQNEAQ (reference sequence). Trimming pared 7 bases from V and 4 bases from J, leaving 12 bases between. This CDR3 has 13 amino acids. CDR3 sequence reads: CASILGSSDTQYF. DNA of the CDR3: TGTGCCAGCATCCTTGGGAGTTCAGATACGCAGTATTTT. The variable domain in full, with the rest retrieved from reference TRBV7-9 and TRBJ2-3, is DTGVSQNPRHKITKRGQNVTFRCDPISEHNRLYWYRQTLGQGPEFLTYFQNEAQLEKSRLLSDRFSAERPKGSFSTLEIQRTEQGDSAMYLCASILGSSDTQYFGPGTRLTVL.

The chain carries TRBV6-2 or TRBV6-3 and TRBJ2-7; TRBD2 aligns across 8 bases. The ends lost 6 bases at V and 4 bases at J; junction bases unmatched: 14. The length of the CDR3 is 16 residues. Germline CDR1 MNHEY, CDR2 SVGEGT. CDR3 loop: CASSGSLSGSGYEQYF. DNA of the CDR3: TGTGCCAGCAGCGGATCCCTAAGCGGGAGCGGGTACGAGCAGTACTTC.

This clonotype showed up many times. The rearrangement uses TRBV7-8 and TRBJ1-1, with a possible D match to TRBD1 (6 bases). This CDR3 is 15 amino acids long. The germline V gene has CDR1 SGHVS and CDR2 FQNEAQ. The V and J ends lost 0 bases and 5 bases respectively, with 13 bases between them. CDR3 coding DNA: TGTGCCAGCAGCTTAGCATCGAGGACAGAGACTGAAGCTTTCTTT. Protein product: CASSLASRTETEAFF.

This chain joins TRBV5-1 and TRBJ2-3; D not certain. V was cut by 4 bases and J by 4 bases, with 13 bases left in between. Germline V gives CDR1 SGHRS, CDR2 YFSETQ. CDR3 length equals 14 residues. This CDR3 reads CASSPSGQADTQYF. The DNA for the CDR3 is TGCGCCAGCAGCCCCAGTGGGCAGGCAGATACGCAGTATTTT. Based on the CDR3 plus reference TRBV5-1 and TRBJ2-3, the full variable domain is KAGVTQTPRYLIKTRGQQVTLSCSPISGHRSVSWYQQTPGQGLQFLFEYFSETQRNKGNFPGRFSGRQFSNSRSEMNVSTLELGDSALYLCASSPSGQADTQYFGPGTRLTVL.

CDR3 residues: CASSLMPQRGTGELFF. DNA of the CDR3: TGTGCCAGCAGTTTGATGCCTCAACGAGGCACCGGGGAGCTGTTTTTT. The chain combines TRBV27 with TRBJ2-2; D unclear. The CDR3 is 16 amino acids. Trimming stripped 3 bases from V and 4 bases from J, with 15 bases between. CDR1 and CDR2 (germline): MNHEY, SMNVEV (reference sequence).

This clonotype has a count of ten or more. V is TRBV27 and J is TRBJ2-3; 8 bases are shared with TRBD2. With V trimmed by 4 bases and J by 5 bases, 14 bases remained unmatched. Germline CDR1 reads MNHEY; CDR2 reads SMNVEV (reference sequence). The CDR3 contains 17 residues. CDR3 loop: CASSSHLWASGRDTQYF. CDR3 bases: TGTGCCAGCAGTTCCCATCTATGGGCTAGCGGGCGAGATACGCAGTATTTT.

A note on this clonotype: Compared with germline, one end of the junction differs, possibly owing to a read error. The chain joins TRBV7-9 to TRBJ2-7, with 10 bases matching TRBD2. Germline loops: CDR1 SEHNR, CDR2 FQNEAQ (reference sequence). This CDR3 has 15 residues. CDR3 in DNA: TGTACCAGCAGCTCTGGGGCTAGCGGGAGTCACGAGCAGTACTTC. It yields the protein CTSSSGASGSHEQYF.

This clonotype was seen ten or more times. CDR3 in amino acids: CASSGTRAASGAQYF. Written as DNA, the CDR3 is TGTGCCAGCAGCGGAACGAGGGCAGCGAGTGGGGCCCAGTACTTC. This chain joins TRBV11-2 and TRBJ2-5; a possible D gene is TRBD2 (5 bases). The CDR3 is 15 residues long. The V end was cut by 5 bases, the J end by 9 bases, with 22 bases between. Germline V gene lookup returns CDR1 SGHAT and CDR2 FQNNGV.

This clonotype came up a few times. The V gene is TRBV5-1, the J gene TRBJ2-1; 7 bases align to TRBD2. Germline CDR1 and CDR2: SGHRS and YFSETQ. V trimming: 0 bases; J trimming: 6 bases; junction bases outside the gene matches: 6. The CDR3 extends over 15 amino acids. This CDR3 reads CASSLALRTSNEQFF. The CDR3 nucleotides read TGCGCCAGCAGCTTGGCCCTCCGGACTAGCAATGAGCAGTTCTTC.

This clonotype occurred a few times. The V call is TRBV20-1, the J call TRBJ1-1; D remains unclear. The CDR3 is 14 amino acids. V dropped 6 bases and J dropped 1 base, with 15 bases sitting between them. CDR1 DFQATT and CDR2 SNEGSKA come from the germline V gene (reference sequence). CDR3 amino acids: CSAPREGRNTEAFF. DNA for the CDR3: TGCAGTGCCCCGCGGGAAGGGAGGAACACTGAAGCTTTCTTT.